This T cell receptor beta chain was obtained from a study of graft-versus-host responses after intestinal transplantation. Germline CDR1 reads SEHNR; CDR2 reads FQNEAQ (reference sequence). The CDR3 has 18 residues. Trimming removed 5 bases from V and 2 bases from J, with 21 bases in between. The authors seeded roughly 200,000 CFSE-labeled responder cells together with roughly 200,000 irradiated stimulator cells tagged with violet dye. Proliferating responders of the CD3+CD4+ and CD3+CD8+ phenotypes with low CFSE were sorted after the reaction. Libraries were prepared by immunoSEQ multiplex PCR; TCRdb keeps only in-frame clonotypes and omits some of them. The sample holds more than 5,500 clones, about 32% seen once.

The sample in question was alloreactive CD8+ T cells from a mixed lymphocyte reaction culture, obtained before intestinal transplant. The subset here: CFSE-low proliferating T cells sorted from roughly six-day pre-transplant mixed lymphocyte reaction (GvH or HvG direction). The chain is built from TRBV7-9 and TRBJ1-4; D not certain. The TCR originated in a human patient who received an intestinal transplant. CDR3 nucleotides: TGTGCCAGCAGCCCAGAATTTTTGGGCCGGGAGACTAATGAAAAACTGTTTTTT. Its translation: CASSPEFLGRETNEKLFF.